These T cell receptor beta chains were read from a single sample in a study of human T cells and chemical hapten exposure. TCRdb ran MiXCR on the RACE reads and lists one entry per CDR3 protein. The repertoire has about 380,000 distinct CDR3 sequences, about 6% of them found once; the top ten carry over 5.5%. Source: whole blood, taken in connection with sensitization to the hapten diphenylcyclopropenone (DPC). The receptors here all came from a young woman with alopecia areata. Some clones in this sample may be carry-over from other donors' samples. CDR3s include the opening cysteine and the closing phenylalanine or tryptophan. The order of the fields is clone size, J gene, D gene, V gene, CDR3 DNA, CDR3 protein. D genes are given only for firm matches. Clone size is shown for a subset of rows, as once, few, many or a class of expanded clone.

few,TRBJ2-3,TRBD2,TRBV4-2,TGTGCCAGCAGCCAAGATGTTTCGGGGGGGCCGGAGACGCAGTATTTT,CASSQDVSGGPETQYF
few,TRBJ1-1,TRBD1,TRBV7-9,TGTGCCAGCAGCCCACCGGGACAGGGGGCAGCTTTCTTT,CASSPPGQGAAFF
many,TRBJ1-2,NA,TRBV10-3,TGTGCCATCAGTGAAACTTCTGTCCATGGCTACACCTTC,CAISETSVHGYTF
many,TRBJ1-2,TRBD1,TRBV7-2,TGTGCCAGCAGCATCGGACAGGGAGGCTATGGCTACACCTTC,CASSIGQGGYGYTF
NA,TRBJ1-1,NA,TRBV7-9,TGTGCCAGCAGCCCGTCGTCCCGGCGAAACACTGAAGCTTTCTTT,CASSPSSRRNTEAFF
NA,TRBJ2-1,TRBD2,TRBV2,TGTGCCAGCAGTGGGGCTAGCGGGGCGGATGAGCAGTTCTTC,CASSGASGADEQFF
few,TRBJ1-1,NA,TRBV10-3,TGTGCCATCAAAGGGTACAACACTGAAGCTTTCTTT,CAIKGYNTEAFF
NA,TRBJ1-2,NA,TRBV6-2/TRBV6-3,TGTGCCAGCAGTTTCCTTGGGGGCGGAAGCTATGGCTACACCTTC,CASSFLGGGSYGYTF
many,TRBJ1-1,NA,TRBV12-3/TRBV12-4,TGTGCCAGCAGTTTAGCGAGGACACTGAACACTGAAGCTTTCTTT,CASSLARTLNTEAFF
many,TRBJ2-3,NA,TRBV5-1,TGCGCCAGCAGCTTCCTGGACTTCCAGACAGATACGCAGTATTTT,CASSFLDFQTDTQYF
many,TRBJ2-1,NA,TRBV6-2/TRBV6-3,TGTGCCAGCAGTTACAACCCCCAGGAGCAGTTCTTC,CASSYNPQEQFF
few,TRBJ2-7,TRBD1,TRBV28,TGTGCCAGCAGCCTTGACAGGGGGCGGGATGGGCAGTACTTC,CASSLDRGRDGQYF
NA,TRBJ2-1,TRBD1,TRBV7-9,TGTGCCAGCAGCTTAGCCGGGACAGCTCTGCCTACCTACAATGAGCAGTTCTTC,CASSLAGTALPTYNEQFF
few,TRBJ2-3,NA,TRBV3-1,TGTGCCAGCAGCCAAGGAGATCAGGGTTGGACAGATACGCAGTATTTT,CASSQGDQGWTDTQYF
NA,TRBJ2-5,TRBD1,TRBV7-8,TGTGCCAGCAGCCGCATGGGACAGAACCAAGAGACCCAGTACTTC,CASSRMGQNQETQYF
few,TRBJ1-1,NA,TRBV5-6,TGTGCCAGCAGCTTGACCTGGGGCTCTGAAGCTTTCTTT,CASSLTWGSEAFF
few,TRBJ2-7,NA,TRBV20-1,TGCAGTGCCGGAGGAGGGGGCGAGGAGCAGTACTTC,CSAGGGGEEQYF
few,TRBJ2-5,NA,TRBV29-1,TGCAGCGTCTCGAATAACCAAGAGACCCAGTACTTC,CSVSNNQETQYF
few,TRBJ1-2,NA,TRBV6-5,TGTGCCAGCAGAAGGGGAGTGGGAGTCTATGGCTACACCTTC,CASRRGVGVYGYTF
few,TRBJ2-7,NA,TRBV12-3/TRBV12-4,TGTGCCAGCAGTTTCGGACCCCTTTACGAGCAGTACTTC,CASSFGPLYEQYF
NA,TRBJ1-2,NA,TRBV12-3/TRBV12-4,TGTGCCAGCAGTCTTGAGGATTCCTACTATGGCTACACCTTC,CASSLEDSYYGYTF
many,TRBJ2-1,TRBD1,TRBV29-1,TGCAGCGTTAACAGGGGGCATGAGCAGTTCTTC,CSVNRGHEQFF
NA,TRBJ2-1,NA,TRBV6-2/TRBV6-3,TGTGCCAGCAGTCCCCAGCCCGGCTCCTACAATGAGCAGTTCTTC,CASSPQPGSYNEQFF
few,TRBJ2-6,NA,TRBV19,TGTGCCAGTAGCGATCAGAGCTCTGGGGCCAACGTCCTGACTTTC,CASSDQSSGANVLTF
many,TRBJ1-5,TRBD1,TRBV12-3/TRBV12-4,TGTGCCAGCAGGTACAGGGGGAGTCAGCCCCAGCATTTT,CASRYRGSQPQHF
NA,TRBJ2-3,NA,TRBV11-2,TGTGCCAGCACAGGGCCAGCTGGTACGCAGTATTTT,CASTGPAGTQYF
few,TRBJ1-5,NA,TRBV6-5,TGTGCCAGCAGGGGGGCAGGGCTGTTTCAGCCCCAGCATTTT,CASRGAGLFQPQHF
many,TRBJ1-1,NA,TRBV4-3,TGCGCCAGCAGCCACGATTCGATGAACACTGAAGCTTTCTTT,CASSHDSMNTEAFF
few,TRBJ2-7,NA,TRBV6-5,TGTGCCAGCAGTTACCAAGGCGGACTCTACGAGCAGTACTTC,CASSYQGGLYEQYF
many,TRBJ2-3,NA,TRBV12-3/TRBV12-4,TGTGCCAGCAGTTCCCGGACGTCTAGCACAGATACGCAGTATTTT,CASSSRTSSTDTQYF
few,TRBJ2-1,NA,TRBV24-1,TGTGCCACCAGTGATTCGACAGGGCGGGGGAATGAGCAGTTCTTC,CATSDSTGRGNEQFF
few,TRBJ2-7,TRBD2,TRBV3-1,TGTGCCAGCAGCCAAGGTCTTCCGGCGGGGGGTTACGAGCAGTACTTC,CASSQGLPAGGYEQYF
many,TRBJ2-1,NA,TRBV6-2/TRBV6-3,TGTGCCAGCAGCTGGGGGTCTGAGCAGTTCTTC,CASSWGSEQFF
few,TRBJ2-1,TRBD1,TRBV19,TGTGCCAGTAGTATAGATCGCAGGGGGATCTACAATGAGCAGTTCTTC,CASSIDRRGIYNEQFF
NA,TRBJ2-5,NA,TRBV5-1,TGCGCCAGCAGCTTGGAAGGGACACGCCAAGAGACCCAGTACTTC,CASSLEGTRQETQYF
NA,TRBJ2-7,NA,TRBV5-1,TGCGCCAGCAGCTTGACAGGGTTGGCGGAGCAGTACTTC,CASSLTGLAEQYF
many,TRBJ2-3,TRBD2,TRBV6-2/TRBV6-3,TGTGCCAGCAGCTCCCCCCATAGCGGGGCCCGCACAGATACGCAGTATTTT,CASSSPHSGARTDTQYF
few,TRBJ2-7,NA,TRBV5-6,TGTGCCAGCAGCTTTGGACCGTCTGCCTACGAGCAGTACTTC,CASSFGPSAYEQYF
few,TRBJ1-2,NA,TRBV11-2,TGTGCCAGCAGCTCCCTAGGATCGGGGGGAAACTATGGCTACACCTTC,CASSSLGSGGNYGYTF
few,TRBJ2-2,NA,TRBV7-3,TGTGCCAGCAGCTTAAATCTCAGAGCGAACACCGGGGAGCTGTTTTTT,CASSLNLRANTGELFF
NA,TRBJ2-7,NA,TRBV20-1,TGCAGTGCTAGAGATCGCGGGGCGGTCTACGAGCAGTACTTC,CSARDRGAVYEQYF
few,TRBJ2-5,NA,TRBV3-1,TGTGCCAGCAGCCAACAGACCGGCAGAGAGACCCAGTACTTC,CASSQQTGRETQYF
NA,TRBJ1-5,NA,TRBV5-1,TGCGCCAGCAGCCCGGACAGTAATTATCAGCCCCAGCATTTT,CASSPDSNYQPQHF
many,TRBJ1-4,NA,TRBV14,TGTGCCAGCAGCCAAGATCGGAAGGGTAATGAAAAACTGTTTTTT,CASSQDRKGNEKLFF
many,TRBJ2-7,NA,TRBV12-3/TRBV12-4,TGTGCCAGCAGTTTAGACCCCTACAAGTCTCGCTACGAGCAGTACTTC,CASSLDPYKSRYEQYF
NA,TRBJ2-7,NA,TRBV27,TGTGCCAGCAGTCGGCAGGGTTTATCCCTCGAGCAGTACTTC,CASSRQGLSLEQYF
NA,TRBJ2-3,NA,TRBV7-2,TGTGCCAGCAGCTTAGGGCGGGACCCAACTAGCACAGATACGCAGTATTTT,CASSLGRDPTSTDTQYF
NA,TRBJ1-2,NA,TRBV29-1,TGCAGCTCCCAAGGATTCTATGGCTACACCTTC,CSSQGFYGYTF
once,TRBJ2-5,NA,TRBV20-1,TGCAGTGCGGAGGGACAGCGAGAGACCCAGTACTTC,CSAEGQRETQYF
NA,TRBJ2-3,NA,TRBV20-1,TGCAGTGCTAGCGATGCTTTCAATACGCAGTATTTT,CSASDAFNTQYF
NA,TRBJ2-7,TRBD1,TRBV3-1,TGTGCCAGCAGCCAAGTCGACAGGGGGCCCTACGAGCAGTACTTC,CASSQVDRGPYEQYF
many,TRBJ1-5,TRBD1,TRBV2,TGTGCCAGCAAAGCAGGGACAGGGGTCAGCAATCAGCCCCAGCATTTT,CASKAGTGVSNQPQHF
few,TRBJ1-1,NA,TRBV10-3,TGTGCCATCAAATCAGACGGGAGCCCTGAAGCTTTCTTT,CAIKSDGSPEAFF
many,TRBJ1-5,NA,TRBV7-2,TGTGCCAGCAGCTCTGCGGGGAATCAGCCCCAGCATTTT,CASSSAGNQPQHF